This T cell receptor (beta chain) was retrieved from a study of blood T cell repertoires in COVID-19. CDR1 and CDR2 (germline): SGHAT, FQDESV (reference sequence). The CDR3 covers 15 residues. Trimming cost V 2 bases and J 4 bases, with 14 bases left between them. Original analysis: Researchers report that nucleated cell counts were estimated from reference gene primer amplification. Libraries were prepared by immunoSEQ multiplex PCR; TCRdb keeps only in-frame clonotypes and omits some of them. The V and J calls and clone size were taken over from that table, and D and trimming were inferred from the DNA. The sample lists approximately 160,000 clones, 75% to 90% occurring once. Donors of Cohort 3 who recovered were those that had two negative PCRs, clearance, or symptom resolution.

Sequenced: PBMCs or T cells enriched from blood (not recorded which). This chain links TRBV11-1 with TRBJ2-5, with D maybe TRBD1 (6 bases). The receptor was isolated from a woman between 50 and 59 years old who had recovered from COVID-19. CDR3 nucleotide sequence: TGTGCCAGCAGCTTATTAGGGGGTTCAGGAGAGACCCAGTACTTC. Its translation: CASSLLGGSGETQYF.